The TCR beta chain described here comes from a study of T-cell memory formation after mild COVID-19 listed by TCRdb under 2021. In terms of the full investigation: TCR sequence clusters from the two donors were largely donor specific. T-cell clones expanding and contracting after mild COVID-19 in two donors were tracked by longitudinal TCRalpha and TCRbeta repertoire sequencing. The cohort comprised two young, previously healthy adult volunteers, one female and one male.

What the authors observed across the whole study: The second-wave clones that peaked on day 37 were not confirmed to be SARS-CoV-2 specific. Contracting CD4+ clones were located mainly in the CM and EM memory subsets, whereas CD8+ clones were found to be enriched in EMRA. Some responding clones were found in pre-infection memory, which suggests that pre-existing cross-reactive memory T cells took part in the SARS-CoV-2 response. The study covered only a couple of mild cases, and larger cohorts including severe cases with pre-infection samples were considered necessary. Clones that contracted from day 15 to 85 showed balanced CD4/CD8 phenotypes, whereas a second wave of clones that expanded from day 15 to 37 leaned towards CD4+.

Sequencing instrument: Illumina NovaSeq 6000. TCRalpha and TCRbeta cDNA libraries were constructed by 5'RACE with constant-segment primers, with sample barcodes and unique molecular identifiers being introduced. Trizol reagent was used to extract RNA from every sample. The libraries were amplified in two PCR steps, and the second step added a second sample barcode and Illumina TruSeq adapters. Sequencing of the libraries was done on an Illumina NovaSeq, producing 2 x 150 bp paired-end reads. On the study's bioinformatics: The reads were demultiplexed and collapsed into UMI-guided consensus sequences using migec v1.2.7. Using mixcr v2.1.11, the UMI consensuses were aligned to TRA and TRB V and J templates and assembled into clonotypes. Clonotypes were classified as expanded or contracted when called significant by both edgeR and NoisET, with noise models trained on biological replicates. For edgeR calls, the cutoffs were a false discovery rate-adjusted p below 0.01 and a log2 fold-change threshold of 1. As an exploratory analysis of dynamics, PCA with hierarchical clustering was applied to max-normalized trajectories of the 1000 most abundant clonotypes. Separately sequenced CD4+ and CD8+ repertoires were used to assign a CD4 or CD8 phenotype to each responding clone. Through fastp at Q25 and MiXCR, TCRdb rebuilt clones from the public reads, retaining in-frame beta chains. Entries are consolidated by CDR3 protein sequence, retaining the most common genes and DNA. TCRdb, rather than the study authors, made the V and J calls. The sample table records roughly 150,000 distinct CDR3 sequences; over 10% of these occur just once. 3.3% of the sample is in the top ten clones.

This clonotype has only a few counts. Its cognate antigen has yet to be identified. The record has no base qualities; no much larger clone is one base away. Ficoll-Paque density gradient centrifugation was the method used to isolate PBMCs. Source material: PBMCs or a T cell subset sorted from them (not recorded which). The origin of this receptor is a man aged 18 to 29 who had mild COVID-19 (a few samples of this study predate the infection). The sample titles of this study are shuffled in the database, so cell type and time point are left out; the donor was told from shared clones.

The encoded CDR3 is CSARDTYEQYF. The DNA is as follows: TGCAGTGCTAGAGATACCTACGAGCAGTACTTC. The sequence joins TRBV20-1 to TRBJ2-7, with no confident D gene call. Including the terminal cysteine and phenylalanine, the CDR3 comprises 11 residues. CDR3 DNA only is kept here, 33 bases in frame from base 1. The germline V gene (reference sequence) provides CDR1 DFQATT and CDR2 SNEGSKA. Trimming costs V 0 bases and J 2 bases, and their ends lie 2 bases apart.